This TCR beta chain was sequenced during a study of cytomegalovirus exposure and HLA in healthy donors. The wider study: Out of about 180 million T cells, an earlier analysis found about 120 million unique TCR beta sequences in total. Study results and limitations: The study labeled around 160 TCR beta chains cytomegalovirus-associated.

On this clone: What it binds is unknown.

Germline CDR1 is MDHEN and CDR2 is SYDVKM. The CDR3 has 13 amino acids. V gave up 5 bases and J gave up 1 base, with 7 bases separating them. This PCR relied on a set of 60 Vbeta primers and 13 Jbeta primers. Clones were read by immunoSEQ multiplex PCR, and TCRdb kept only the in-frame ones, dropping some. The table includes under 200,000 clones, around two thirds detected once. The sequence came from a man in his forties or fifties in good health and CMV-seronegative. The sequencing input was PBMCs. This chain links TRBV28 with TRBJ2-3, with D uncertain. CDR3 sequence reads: CASSPPGTDTQYF. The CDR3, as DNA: TGTGCCAGCAGTCCACCGGGCACAGATACGCAGTATTTT.